These 9 T cell receptor beta chains were all obtained from the same sample, sequenced in a study of T cell clonotyping in hematopoietic cell transplantation. Method: immunoSEQ multiplex PCR; TCRdb's copy keeps in-frame clones and lacks some. The sample contains approximately 17,000 clones, over 50% of which appear only once. The material was PBMCs, obtained 30 days after allogeneic stem cell transplant. These receptor sequences come from a male patient between 45 and 59 years old who had an allogeneic stem cell transplant from an unrelated donor, so T cells may come from the graft donor. Some clones in this sample may be carry-over from other donors' samples.

A few counts support this clone. The junction departs from the called germline gene at one end, perhaps through a read error. This chain links TRBV7-7 with TRBJ2-5, with D uncertain. CDR1 is SSHAT and CDR2 is FNYEAQ in the germline V gene (reference sequence). This CDR3 is 13 amino acids long. CDR3 protein: CASSLAQKETQYF. CDR3 sequence (DNA): TGTGCTAGCAGCTTAGCTCAGAAAGAGACCCAGTACTTC. Full variable domain (outside the CDR3, taken from reference TRBV7-7 and TRBJ2-5): GAGVSQSPRYKVTKRGQDVTLRCDPISSHATLYWYQQALGQGPEFLTYFNYEAQPDKSGLPSDRFSAERPEGSISTLTIQRTEQRDSAMYRCASSLAQKETQYFGPGTRLLVL.

This clone was observed a handful of times. The chain combines TRBV7-3 with TRBJ2-5; TRBD1 matches at 7 bases. CDR1 is SGHTA, CDR2 FQGTGA, per germline. The V gene end was trimmed by 5 bases and the J gene end by 2 bases; junction bases not matched to a gene: 8. The CDR3 length is 15 residues. CDR3 sequence: CASSQTGVRQETQYF. CDR3 DNA: TGTGCCAGCAGCCAAACAGGGGTCCGTCAAGAGACCCAGTACTTC.

The CDR3 DNA is TGTGCCACCCCTAAGGCAAATCTAACAACTTCTCTTAACTATGGCTACACCTTC. It yields the protein CATPKANLTTSLNYGYTF. This rearrangement joins TRBV7-9 to TRBJ1-2; unclear D gene. The CDR3 has 18 residues. Trimming cost V 10 bases and J 1 base, with 28 bases left between them. The germline gives CDR1 SEHNR, CDR2 FQNEAQ (reference sequence).

This chain joins TRBV30 and TRBJ2-5, with 8 nucleotides matching TRBD2. The CDR3 is made up of 15 amino acids. Germline V gene lookup returns CDR1 GTSNPN and CDR2 SVGIG (reference sequence). V was clipped by 0 bases and J by 5 bases; unmatched bases: 8. The CDR3: CAWSVPGLGGETQYF. CDR3 coding DNA: TGTGCCTGGAGTGTACCGGGACTAGGAGGCGAGACCCAGTACTTC. The variable domain in full, with the rest retrieved from reference TRBV30 and TRBJ2-5, is SQTIHQWPATLVQPVGSPLSLECTVEGTSNPNLYWYRQAAGRGLQLLFYSVGIGQISSEVPQNLSASRPQDRQFILSSKKLLLSDSGFYLCAWSVPGLGGETQYFGPGTRLLVL.

The V call is TRBV28, the J call TRBJ2-4, with 9 bases matching TRBD1. The germline gives CDR1 MDHEN, CDR2 SYDVKM. The CDR3 totals 14 residues. The trim removed 6 bases at V and 5 bases at J, leaving 5 bases unmatched. This CDR3 reads CASSRTGAENIQYF. In DNA form, the CDR3 reads TGTGCCAGCAGCCGGACAGGGGCCGAAAACATTCAGTACTTC.

The rearrangement joins TRBV6-5 to TRBJ2-7, with 9 bases matching TRBD1. Germline V gene data show CDR1 as MNHEY and CDR2 as SVGAGI. The trim removed 0 bases at V and 1 base at J, leaving 1 base unmatched. The CDR3 has 15 residues. CDR3 loop: CASSYSTGGSYEQYF. The CDR3 DNA sequence: TGTGCCAGCAGTTACTCGACAGGGGGGTCCTACGAGCAGTACTTC.

The genes are TRBV30 and TRBJ2-7; TRBD2 matches at 9 bases. The V gene's germline CDR1 is GTSNPN and CDR2 SVGIG (reference sequence). This CDR3 has 15 amino acids. The ends lost 4 bases at V and 6 bases at J; junction bases unmatched: 13. The DNA for the CDR3 is TGTGCCTGGAATAAGCGGGAGGCCCCACTGGGCGAGCAGTACTTC. Translated: CAWNKREAPLGEQYF. The full variable domain, its missing parts supplied by reference TRBV30 and TRBJ2-7, is SQTIHQWPATLVQPVGSPLSLECTVEGTSNPNLYWYRQAAGRGLQLLFYSVGIGQISSEVPQNLSASRPQDRQFILSSKKLLLSDSGFYLCAWNKREAPLGEQYFGPGTRLTVT.

V gene TRBV7-9 combines with J gene TRBJ2-7; 11 positions agree with TRBD1. The CDR3 loop spans 13 amino acids. Germline lookup yields CDR1 SEHNR and CDR2 FQNEAQ (reference sequence). J lost 5 bases, V lost 5 bases, and 2 bases had no gene match. CDR3 bases: TGTGCCAGCAGCCGGACAGGGGGCCACGAGCAGTACTTC. It yields the protein CASSRTGGHEQYF. The full variable domain, its missing parts supplied by reference TRBV7-9 and TRBJ2-7, is DTGVSQNPRHKITKRGQNVTFRCDPISEHNRLYWYRQTLGQGPEFLTYFQNEAQLEKSRLLSDRFSAERPKGSFSTLEIQRTEQGDSAMYLCASSRTGGHEQYFGPGTRLTVT.

CDR3: CAWSVRGSGNTIYF. In DNA, the CDR3 is TGTGCCTGGAGTGTAAGGGGGTCTGGAAACACCATATATTTT. The chain has TRBV30 and TRBJ1-3; D is possibly TRBD1 (6 bases). The germline V and J ends were trimmed by 0 bases and 1 base, with 7 bases remaining between them. Germline CDR1 and CDR2: GTSNPN and SVGIG (reference sequence). The CDR3 spans 14 residues.